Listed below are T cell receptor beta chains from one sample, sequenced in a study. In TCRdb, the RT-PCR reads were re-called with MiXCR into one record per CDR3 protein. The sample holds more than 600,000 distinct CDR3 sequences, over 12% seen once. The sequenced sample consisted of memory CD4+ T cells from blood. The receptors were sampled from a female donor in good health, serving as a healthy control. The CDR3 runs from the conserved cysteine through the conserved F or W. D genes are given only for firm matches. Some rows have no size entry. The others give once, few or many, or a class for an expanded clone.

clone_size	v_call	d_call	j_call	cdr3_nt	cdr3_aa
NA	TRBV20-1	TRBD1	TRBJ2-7	TGCAGTGCTAGAGATTATGGGAGGGACAGGGCCTACGAGCAGTACTTC	CSARDYGRDRAYEQYF
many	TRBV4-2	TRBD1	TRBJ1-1	TGTGCCAGCAGCCAACTGACAGGGGGCACTGAAGCTTTCTTT	CASSQLTGGTEAFF
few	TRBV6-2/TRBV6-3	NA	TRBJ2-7	TGTGCCAGCAGGACGACAAGAAGCTCCTACGAGCAGTACTTC	CASRTTRSSYEQYF
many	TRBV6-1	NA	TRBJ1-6	TGTGCCAGCAGTACGCCCGGGGCTAGGAGCTCCTATAATTCACCCCTCCACTTT	CASSTPGARSSYNSPLHF
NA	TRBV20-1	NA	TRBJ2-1	TGCAGTGCTTCTACTTTAGCGGAGTACAATGAGCAGTTCTTC	CSASTLAEYNEQFF
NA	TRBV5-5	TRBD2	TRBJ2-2	TGTGCCAGCAGCTCGACCGGACTAGCGGGGACCGGGGAGCTGTTTTTT	CASSSTGLAGTGELFF
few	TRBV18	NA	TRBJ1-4	TGTGCCAGCTCACCAACGGACAGTGAAAAACTGTTTTTT	CASSPTDSEKLFF
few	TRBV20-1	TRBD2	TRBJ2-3	TGCAGTGCTAGAGATGTGGTAACTAGCGGGAGGACAGATACGCAGTATTTT	CSARDVVTSGRTDTQYF
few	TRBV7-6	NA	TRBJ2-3	TGTGCCAGCAGCTTATTTAGGCGGACTCAAGATACGCAGTATTTT	CASSLFRRTQDTQYF
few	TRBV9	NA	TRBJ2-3	TGTGCCAGCAGCGTCGGCGGGCTCGGGACAGATACGCAGTATTTT	CASSVGGLGTDTQYF
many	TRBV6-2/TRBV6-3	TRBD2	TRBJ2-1	TGTGCCAGCAGTTACCAGAGCGGGAGGATCTACAATGAGCAGTTCTTC	CASSYQSGRIYNEQFF
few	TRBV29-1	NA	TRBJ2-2	TGCAGCGCCGCCCCGCGTCTGAACACCGGGGAGCTGTTTTTT	CSAAPRLNTGELFF
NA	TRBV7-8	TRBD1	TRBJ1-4	TGTGCCAGCAGCCCCCAACAGGGGGCACGTGGAAAACTGTTTTTT	CASSPQQGARGKLFF
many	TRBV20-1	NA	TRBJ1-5	TGCAGTGCTAGAGTTGAAGGCAGGGGCAATCAGCCCCAGCATTTT	CSARVEGRGNQPQHF
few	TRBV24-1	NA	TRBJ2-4	TGTGCCACCAGCCAAGGGAGAGGGAAGACCAAAAACATTCAGTACTTC	CATSQGRGKTKNIQYF
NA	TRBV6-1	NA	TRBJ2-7	TGTGCCAGCAGTGAAGTGGCGCAGGGGCGGGAGCAGTACTTC	CASSEVAQGREQYF
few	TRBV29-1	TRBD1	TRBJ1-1	TGCAGCGTAATGAGAGGGGGCGTTAACACTGAAGCTTTCTTT	CSVMRGGVNTEAFF